This entry lists 12 T cell receptor beta chains sequenced from one sample in a study of neurological immune-mediated disorders. In TCRdb, the 5' RACE reads were re-called with MiXCR into one record per CDR3 protein. The data hold some 77,000 distinct CDR3 sequences, with about 9.7% observed a single time. Input material: PBMCs. The receptors originated from a man aged 50-59 years in good health.

There are many counts of this clonotype. The chain has TRBV27 and TRBJ2-6; D unclear. Germline assignment: CDR1 MNHEY and CDR2 SMNVEV (reference sequence). The CDR3 has 16 residues. V was clipped by 6 bases and J by 0 bases, with 12 bases between them. As DNA, the CDR3 is TGTGCCAGCAGACCCAATTTCGGCTCTGGGGCCAACGTCCTGACTTTC. This encodes CASRPNFGSGANVLTF.

This clonotype showed up many times. Written as DNA, the CDR3 is TGCAGTGCTAGTTCGTGGGGGGCCGGTAGGACTGAAGCTTTCTTT. Its protein is CSASSWGAGRTEAFF. The chain is built from TRBV20-1 and TRBJ1-1, with D possibly being TRBD1 (6 bases). Trimming left V 3 bases short and J 5 bases short, with 19 bases between. Germline V gene sequence: CDR1 DFQATT, CDR2 SNEGSKA (reference sequence). The CDR3 consists of 15 residues.

This clonotype was detected ten times or more. The chain couples TRBV5-1 to TRBJ2-7; D is unresolved. Germline V CDR1 and CDR2: SGHRS, YFSETQ. CDR3 length: 14 amino acids. Trimming took 0 bases from V and 4 from J, leaving 11 bases between them. This CDR3 is CASSLAGQTYEQYF. CDR3 sequence (DNA): TGCGCCAGCAGCTTGGCGGGCCAGACTTACGAGCAGTACTTC.

This clonotype occurred many times. The V gene is TRBV4-1, the J gene TRBJ2-7; tentative D call: TRBD1 (7 bases). Trimming stripped 0 bases from V and 4 bases from J, with 10 bases between. CDR1 and CDR2 from the germline V gene are MGHRA and YSYEKL. The CDR3 is 14 amino acids. Here the CDR3 DNA reads TGCGCCAGCAGCCAAGATCAGGGGGGATACGAGCAGTACTTC. Residues: CASSQDQGGYEQYF.

In its sample, this clonotype was seen many times. The rearrangement uses TRBV3-1 and TRBJ2-5; perhaps TRBD1 as D (5 bases). CDR3 size: 13 residues. Germline V gene sequence: CDR1 LGHDT, CDR2 YNNKEL (reference sequence). The ends were cut back, 1 base at V and 5 bases at J, with 8 bases in the middle. In nucleotides, the CDR3 is TGTGCCAGCAGCCAAGGACAGTGGGAGACCCAGTACTTC. As protein: CASSQGQWETQYF.

In its sample, this clonotype was seen a few times. A much larger clone is a single base away; this may be a read error. This sequence joins TRBV15 and TRBJ2-7; D gene uncertain. Germline V lookup: CDR1 LNHNV, CDR2 YYDKDF (reference sequence). The CDR3 runs to 12 residues. CDR3 sequence: CATRLDSDEQYF. Written as DNA, the CDR3 is TGTGCCACCAGACTCGACTCCGACGAGCAGTACTTC.

This clonotype was seen ten or more times. The chain recombines TRBV12-3 or TRBV12-4 with TRBJ2-5, with a tentative D call TRBD2 (5 bases). The CDR3 totals 14 residues. The V gene lost 4 bases and the J gene lost 0 bases, with 9 bases spanning the gap. CDR3 nucleotide sequence: TGTGCCAGCAGTTCCCGGACTCACCAAGAGACCCAGTACTTC. This encodes CASSSRTHQETQYF.

This clonotype was recorded at least ten times. V and J are TRBV5-1 and TRBJ2-7; 7 bases are shared with TRBD1. This CDR3 contains 14 residues. Germline V gives CDR1 SGHRS, CDR2 YFSETQ. V gave up 3 bases and J gave up 6 bases; unmatched junction bases: 9. In DNA form, the CDR3 reads TGCGCCAGCAGCTACAATGACAGGGCCGGCGAGCAGTACTTC. Translation gives CASSYNDRAGEQYF. Combining the CDR3 with reference TRBV5-1 and TRBJ2-7 gives the whole variable domain KAGVTQTPRYLIKTRGQQVTLSCSPISGHRSVSWYQQTPGQGLQFLFEYFSETQRNKGNFPGRFSGRQFSNSRSEMNVSTLELGDSALYLCASSYNDRAGEQYFGPGTRLTVT.

This clonotype was counted many times. This sequence joins TRBV20-1 and TRBJ1-2, with 8 nucleotides matching TRBD1. The length of the CDR3 is 13 residues. V gave up 3 bases and J gave up 3 bases; unmatched junction bases: 3. Germline CDR1 is DFQATT and CDR2 is SNEGSKA (reference sequence). In DNA, the CDR3 is TGCAGTGCTAGGGGACAGGACGACTATGGCTACACCTTC. It encodes CSARGQDDYGYTF.

This clonotype was seen at least ten times. This chain connects TRBV11-2 to TRBJ2-5; D unresolved. V was pared by 4 bases and J by 2 bases, with 8 bases between. Per germline, CDR1 SGHAT and CDR2 FQNNGV. The CDR3 is made up of 13 amino acids. The CDR3 spells CASSSSLQETQYF. CDR3 DNA: TGTGCCAGCAGCTCCAGCCTGCAAGAGACCCAGTACTTC.

This clonotype occurred a few times. This may be a read error: a much more frequent sequence differs by one nucleotide. The CDR3: CASILAPRDTEAFF. In nucleotides, the CDR3 is TGCGCCAGCATCTTGGCCCCCAGAGACACTGAAGCTTTCTTT. The V call is TRBV5-1, the J call TRBJ1-1; D is unresolved. Germline V gene data show CDR1 as SGHRS and CDR2 as YFSETQ. The length of the CDR3 is 14 residues.

This clonotype occurred many times. The chain combines TRBV24-1 with TRBJ2-3, with 8 positions matching TRBD2. This CDR3 is built from 13 residues. Looked up from germline, CDR1 is KGHDR and CDR2 is SFDVKD. V gave up 10 bases and J gave up 3 bases; unmatched junction bases: 5. This CDR3 reads CATAGTRTDTQYF. In nucleotides, the CDR3 is TGTGCCACGGCCGGGACTAGGACAGATACGCAGTATTTT.